What follows are 6 T cell receptor beta chains derived from one specimen sequenced in a study of cytomegalovirus exposure and HLA in healthy donors. PCR amplification relied on 60 Vbeta primers (plus 13 Jbeta primers). Sequencing used immunoSEQ multiplex PCR; TCRdb keeps in-frame clones, though not all of them. This table has around 170,000 clones, about three quarters appearing once. Sequencing was done on a sample of PBMCs. These receptor sequences come from a man aged 40-55 years in good health and CMV-seronegative.

Details on this clone: The identical CDR3 is also encoded by other nucleotide sequences in the sample. This CDR3 reads CASSQDTTLGLNSYNEQFF. Here the CDR3 DNA reads TGCGCCAGCAGCCAAGATACCACCCTGGGACTAAACTCCTACAATGAGCAGTTCTTC. The V call is TRBV4-3, the J call TRBJ2-1; TRBD2 matches at 7 bases. The germline gives CDR1 LGHNA, CDR2 YSLEER. V was clipped by 0 bases and J by 0 bases; unmatched bases: 11. CDR3 length: 19 amino acids.

The V call is TRBV7-2, the J call TRBJ2-3; TRBD2 matches 8 bases. The CDR3 loop spans 15 amino acids. Trimming took 5 bases from V and 2 from J; bases not matched to a gene: 6. Germline V gives CDR1 SGHTA, CDR2 FQGNSA. CDR3 sequence: CASSTSGGITDTQYF. The CDR3 DNA reads as TGTGCCAGCAGCACCAGCGGGGGTATCACAGATACGCAGTATTTT. The whole variable domain, filled in from reference TRBV7-2 and TRBJ2-3, reads GAGVSQSPSNKVTEKGKDVELRCDPISGHTALYWYRQSLGQGLEFLIYFQGNSAPDKSGLPSDRFSAERTGGSVSTLTIQRTQQEDSAVYLCASSTSGGITDTQYFGPGTRLTVL.

The chain is built from TRBV29-1 and TRBJ1-3, with D maybe TRBD1 (6 bases). Trimming shortened V by 1 base and J by 3 bases, and 13 bases separated the two germline ends. The CDR3 is made up of 15 amino acids. Per germline, CDR1 SQVTM and CDR2 ANQGSEA. The CDR3 spells CSVEGPGAYGNTIYF. The CDR3 DNA reads as TGCAGCGTTGAAGGTCCAGGGGCATATGGAAACACCATATATTTT.

The chain employs TRBV7-2 and TRBJ1-2, with D unresolved. Germline CDR1 SGHTA, CDR2 FQGNSA. This CDR3 is built from 13 residues. Trimming left V 3 bases short and J 5 bases short, with 10 bases between. The CDR3 here is CASSFSPAYGYTF. For the CDR3, the DNA is TGTGCCAGCAGCTTTAGCCCCGCTTATGGCTACACCTTC.

This chain connects TRBV9 to TRBJ2-1, with 13 nucleotides matching TRBD2. Germline V lookup: CDR1 SGDLS, CDR2 YYNGEE. The CDR3 is 16 amino acids. V shed 4 bases and J 13 bases; nucleotides not matched to a gene: 14. The CDR3 is CASSPSSPGLAGSQFF. The CDR3 DNA reads TGTGCCAGCAGCCCCAGTTCCCCGGGACTAGCGGGATCCCAGTTCTTC.

This chain uses TRBV7-2 with TRBJ1-2; D is ambiguous. V was shortened by 0 bases and J by 8 bases, with 13 bases between the two germline ends. The CDR3 is 14 amino acids. Germline CDR1 and CDR2: SGHTA and FQGNSA. The CDR3: CASSLAFRGWGYTF. In DNA, the CDR3 is TGTGCCAGCAGCTTAGCCTTCCGGGGTTGGGGCTACACCTTC.